Each of the 26 T cell receptor beta chains below was sequenced from the same sample in a study of blood T cell repertoires in COVID-19 (dated by TCRdb to between 2020 and 2021). Preparation of the library involved the immunoSEQ multiplex PCR assay. In TCRdb, the immuneACCESS table is reduced to in-frame sequences with V and J assigned. These tables do not hold every clone; where another copy was compared, an unresolved V gene accounts for under half, and the others remain unexplained. The sample includes tens of thousands of clones, with 70% to 80% observed a single time. The ten largest make up 40% to 60% of the sample. The sequenced sample consisted of peripheral blood. These receptors originate from a human donor in a cohort sampled during active COVID-19.

The V gene is TRBV27, the J gene TRBJ1-2; D not resolved. The CDR3 is made up of 13 amino acids. Germline lookup yields CDR1 MNHEY and CDR2 SMNVEV (reference sequence). V dropped 0 bases and J dropped 8 bases, with 10 bases sitting between them. The CDR3 here is CASSLSEGSGYTF. The CDR3 nucleotides are TGTGCCAGCAGTTTATCGGAAGGGAGCGGCTACACCTTC.

This chain joins TRBV7-6 and TRBJ1-2; D possibly corresponds to TRBD1 (5 bases). Deletions cut 2 bases from V and 2 bases from J, with 15 bases between. The CDR3 spans 16 residues. CDR1 is SGHVS, CDR2 FNYEAQ, per germline. The CDR3 loop is CASSLMATGKNYGYTF. As DNA, the CDR3 is TGTGCCAGCAGCTTAATGGCAACAGGCAAGAACTATGGCTACACCTTC.

The chain is built from TRBV4-3 and TRBJ2-7; the match to TRBD2 covers 12 bases. From germline, CDR1 is LGHNA and CDR2 YSLEER. V was clipped by 4 bases and J by 3 bases; unmatched bases: 13. The CDR3 runs to 18 residues. The CDR3 DNA sequence: TGCGCCAGCAGCCGGCAGGCCCCAACTAGCGGGAGGATCTACGAGCAGTACTTC. It yields the protein CASSRQAPTSGRIYEQYF.

This sequence joins TRBV4-1 and TRBJ2-1; TRBD2 might be the D (6 bases). The length of the CDR3 is 17 residues. CDR1 and CDR2 from the germline V gene are MGHRA and YSYEKL. V lost 0 bases to trimming and J lost 0 bases, with 12 bases between them. The chain's CDR3 is CASSQDLAAPSYNEQFF. CDR3 sequence (DNA): TGCGCCAGCAGCCAAGATTTAGCGGCCCCCTCCTACAATGAGCAGTTCTTC.

The table lists this clone with a few counts. The genes are TRBV4-1 and TRBJ2-7; TRBD2 aligns across 9 bases. Germline V lookup: CDR1 MGHRA, CDR2 YSYEKL. The CDR3 contains 15 residues. The junction had 5 bases not matched to a gene; V was cut back by 2 bases and J by 3 bases. The DNA for the CDR3 is TGCGCCAGCAGCCAATTAGCGGGAGCACTCTACGAGCAGTACTTC. This codes for CASSQLAGALYEQYF.

The V and J genes are TRBV18 and TRBJ1-3; 7 positions agree with TRBD1. Germline V gene sequence: CDR1 KGHSH, CDR2 LQKENI. The V gene end was trimmed by 2 bases and the J gene end by 4 bases; junction bases not matched to a gene: 8. The CDR3 is 16 residues long. CDR3 coding DNA: TGTGCCAGCTCACCAATCCCGGGACAGAGCGGAAACACCATATATTTT. Residues: CASSPIPGQSGNTIYF.

This chain connects TRBV5-1 to TRBJ2-7, with 8 bases lining up with TRBD1. CDR3 length equals 15 residues. The junction had 3 bases not matched to a gene; V was cut back by 1 base and J by 0 bases. Germline V lookup: CDR1 SGHRS, CDR2 YFSETQ. CDR3 nucleotides: TGCGCCAGCAGCTTGCGACAGGGGAGCTCCTACGAGCAGTACTTC. Its protein product is CASSLRQGSSYEQYF.

The CDR3 here is CASSYSRGRHEQYF. CDR3 nucleotide sequence: TGTGCCAGCAGTTACTCGCGGGGGCGGCACGAGCAGTACTTC. This sequence joins TRBV6-5 and TRBJ2-7, with a tentative D call TRBD2 (7 bases). The CDR3 is made up of 14 amino acids. V lost 0 bases, J lost 5 bases, and 11 bases lay in between. CDR1 and CDR2 (germline): MNHEY, SVGAGI.

J is TRBJ2-5 and V is TRBV28; TRBD1 matches at 7 bases. CDR1 is MDHEN and CDR2 is SYDVKM in the germline V gene. The CDR3 totals 15 residues. Trimming at V came to 5 bases and at J to 7 bases, leaving 13 bases not matched to a gene. The CDR3 DNA follows: TGTGCCAGCAGTGCGACAGGGAGAGGGGTGCTGACCCAGTACTTC. Amino acid sequence: CASSATGRGVLTQYF.

V and J are TRBV27 and TRBJ1-4, with D hard to call. Per the germline V gene, CDR1 is MNHEY and CDR2 is SMNVEV (reference sequence). The CDR3 contains 14 residues. The V gene lost 2 bases and the J gene lost 6 bases, with 10 bases spanning the gap. This chain's CDR3 is CASSLNPGYEKLFF. The CDR3 nucleotides read TGTGCCAGCAGTTTAAATCCGGGATATGAAAAACTGTTTTTT.

This chain links TRBV18 with TRBJ2-2; D is ambiguous. Per the germline V gene, CDR1 is KGHSH and CDR2 is LQKENI. Deletions cut 0 bases from V and 4 bases from J, with 3 bases between. The length of the CDR3 is 13 residues. CDR3 coding DNA: TGTGCCAGCTCACCACCGAGCACCGGGGAGCTGTTTTTT. It translates to CASSPPSTGELFF.

This clone was counted a few times. This chain joins TRBV7-8 and TRBJ2-7, with D perhaps TRBD1 (6 bases). Germline lookup yields CDR1 SGHVS and CDR2 FQNEAQ. This CDR3 comprises 15 residues. Trimming pared 5 bases from V and 4 bases from J, leaving 18 bases between. The chain's CDR3 is CASSRNRVWEYEQYF. As DNA, the CDR3 is TGTGCCAGCAGCCGGAACAGGGTCTGGGAATACGAGCAGTACTTC. Drawing the rest from reference TRBV7-8 and TRBJ2-7, the complete variable domain is GAGVSQSPRYKVAKRGQDVALRCDPISGHVSLFWYQQALGQGPEFLTYFQNEAQLDKSGLPSDRFFAERPEGSVSTLKIQRTQQEDSAVYLCASSRNRVWEYEQYFGPGTRLTVT.

This clone was detected a few times. The chain employs TRBV4-3 and TRBJ1-1; 7 positions agree with TRBD1. Germline loops: CDR1 LGHNA, CDR2 YSLEER. This CDR3 has 16 amino acids. V shed 1 base, J shed 1 base, and the junction held 6 bases outside the gene matches. CDR3 coding DNA: TGCGCCAGCAGCCAAGTGTTTGGGACAGCGAACACTGAAGCTTTCTTT. As protein: CASSQVFGTANTEAFF.

V usage is TRBV10-2 and J usage is TRBJ1-5; D unresolved. The length of the CDR3 is 15 residues. The ends were cut back, 4 bases at V and 6 bases at J, with 16 bases in the middle. The germline gives CDR1 WSHSY, CDR2 SAAADI. The CDR3 DNA is TGCGCCAGCAGTGTGGGATTAGCGATCGGTCAGCCCCAGCATTTT. Translation gives CASSVGLAIGQPQHF.

This clone was detected a few times. The chain joins TRBV15 to TRBJ2-4, with TRBD1 identical over 8 bases. Trimming took 7 bases from V and 8 from J; bases not matched to a gene: 7. This CDR3 spans 13 amino acids. Germline CDR1 LNHNV, CDR2 YYDKDF (reference sequence). The CDR3 DNA reads TGTGCCACCAAGGAGACAGGGGAACACATTCAGTACTTC. The encoded protein is CATKETGEHIQYF. Supplemented by reference TRBV15 and TRBJ2-4, the full variable domain reads DAMVIQNPRYQVTQFGKPVTLSCSQTLNHNVMYWYQQKSSQAPKLLFHYYDKDFNNEADTPDNFQSRRPNTSFCFLDIRSPGLGDTAMYLCATKETGEHIQYFGAGTRLSVL.

This clone was seen a few times. This chain connects TRBV28 to TRBJ1-4; D remains ambiguous. CDR3 size: 11 residues. Per germline, CDR1 MDHEN and CDR2 SYDVKM. Trimming took 6 bases from V and 7 from J, leaving 6 bases between them. The CDR3 loop is CASSSSEKLFF. The CDR3 DNA reads as TGTGCCAGCAGCTCGTCTGAAAAACTGTTTTTT.

The chain is built from TRBV7-6 and TRBJ2-3; 9 bases agree with TRBD2. This CDR3 spans 16 amino acids. V trimming: 1 base; J trimming: 4 bases; junction bases outside the gene matches: 6. Germline V CDR1 and CDR2: SGHVS, FNYEAQ. The CDR3 nucleotides are TGTGCCAGCAGCTTAGAGGCTAGCGGGATTGCAGATACGCAGTATTTT. Protein: CASSLEASGIADTQYF. The entire variable domain, with the rest obtained from reference TRBV7-6 and TRBJ2-3, is as follows: GAGVSQSPRYKVTKRGQDVALRCDPISGHVSLYWYRQALGQGPEFLTYFNYEAQQDKSGLPNDRFSAERPEGSISTLTIQRTEQRDSAMYRCASSLEASGIADTQYFGPGTRLTVL.

V gene TRBV27 combines with J gene TRBJ2-3; weak D call: TRBD2 (6 bases). Germline loops: CDR1 MNHEY, CDR2 SMNVEV (reference sequence). V lost 4 bases, J lost 0 bases, and 11 bases lay in between. CDR3 length: 15 amino acids. The CDR3, as DNA: TGTGCCAGCAGTTCAAGCGGGCATAGCACAGATACGCAGTATTTT. Amino acids: CASSSSGHSTDTQYF.

This clone was recorded a few times. The gene calls are TRBV7-6 and TRBJ2-7, with D unclear. From germline, CDR1 is SGHVS and CDR2 FNYEAQ. Trimming left V 0 bases short and J 3 bases short, with 6 bases between. The CDR3 length is 13 residues. The CDR3 coding sequence is TGTGCCAGCAGCTTAGCGGCGGACTACGAGCAGTACTTC. Translation: CASSLAADYEQYF.

The chain employs TRBV12-2 and TRBJ2-7; the D segment call TRBD1 is taken from the table without a DNA check. TRBV12-2 constitutes a pseudogene. This CDR3 is built from 18 residues. Written as DNA, the CDR3 is TGTGCAAGTCGCTTTCTAGACTTCAGGGAACCAACAAACTACGAGCAGTACTTC. It specifies CASRFLDFREPTNYEQYF.

The genes are TRBV19 and TRBJ2-1; 10 positions agree with TRBD1. The trim removed 5 bases at V and 6 bases at J, leaving 10 bases unmatched. Germline loops: CDR1 LNHDA, CDR2 SQIVND (reference sequence). The CDR3 sequence is 16 residues long. The CDR3 DNA is TGTGCCAGTAGTTCCCGGACCGGGACAGGGGTCAATGAGCAGTTCTTC. Protein sequence: CASSSRTGTGVNEQFF.

This chain links TRBV7-9 with TRBJ2-1, with D unresolved. Germline V gives CDR1 SEHNR, CDR2 FQNEAQ (reference sequence). Trimming stripped 11 bases from V and 0 bases from J, with 11 bases between. The CDR3 runs to 13 residues. CDR3 DNA: TGTGCCTTATACTCAGGCTCCTACAATGAGCAGTTCTTC. It is translated as CALYSGSYNEQFF.

This clone has just one count. The rearrangement uses TRBV7-2 and TRBJ2-4, with TRBD2 matching over 7 bases. After removal of 0 bases from V and 6 bases from J, the junction contained 5 bases not matched to a gene. Germline values: CDR1 SGHTA, CDR2 FQGNSA. CDR3 length: 15 residues. This CDR3 reads CASSLAGGVLNIQYF. Written as DNA, the CDR3 is TGTGCCAGCAGCTTAGCGGGAGGGGTGCTAAACATTCAGTACTTC.

The V call is TRBV18, the J call TRBJ1-1; 10 nucleotides agree with TRBD1. Germline V lookup: CDR1 KGHSH, CDR2 LQKENI. Trimming removed 6 bases from V and 5 bases from J; junction bases left unmatched: 9. CDR3 size: 15 residues. The CDR3 protein is CASSGDRGRGTEAFF. The CDR3 nucleotides are TGTGCCAGCTCGGGCGACAGGGGGCGCGGAACTGAAGCTTTCTTT.

This clone was seen repeatedly, ten times or more. This chain uses TRBV7-9 with TRBJ2-5; possible D gene TRBD2, 6 bases. There are 17 residues in the CDR3. V lost 1 base, J lost 3 bases, and 18 bases lay in between. Germline V gene data show CDR1 as SEHNR and CDR2 as FQNEAQ (reference sequence). This chain's CDR3 is CASSLDVGWGGKETQYF. The CDR3 coding sequence is TGTGCCAGCAGCTTAGATGTAGGGTGGGGAGGAAAAGAGACCCAGTACTTC.

The chain uses TRBV5-1 and TRBJ2-1, with TRBD2 identical over 7 bases. Unmatched junction bases numbered 8, after V lost 0 bases and J lost 5 bases. In germline, CDR1 is SGHRS, CDR2 YFSETQ. CDR3 size: 16 residues. CDR3 protein: CASSLGTGGPHNEQFF. For the CDR3, the DNA is TGCGCCAGCAGCTTGGGTACGGGAGGCCCTCACAATGAGCAGTTCTTC. Full variable domain (outside the CDR3, taken from reference TRBV5-1 and TRBJ2-1): KAGVTQTPRYLIKTRGQQVTLSCSPISGHRSVSWYQQTPGQGLQFLFEYFSETQRNKGNFPGRFSGRQFSNSRSEMNVSTLELGDSALYLCASSLGTGGPHNEQFFGPGTRLTVL.